This TCR beta chain originates from a study of cytomegalovirus exposure and HLA in healthy donors. General observations from the study: Indistinguishability led to the exclusion of some V segments, TRBV6-2 and TRBV6-3 included.

In the case of this clone: Its target is unknown. Relative to the germline gene, one junction end is altered; a read error may explain this.

Germline CDR1 reads ENHRY; CDR2 reads SYGVKD. The CDR3 loop spans 16 amino acids. It was with 60 Vbeta and 13 Jbeta primers that the PCR ran. The assay was immunoSEQ multiplex PCR, and TCRdb's table has in-frame clones only and misses some. The top ten hold less than 3.5% of the sample, which has about 200,000 clones, roughly 80% seen once. This rearrangement joins TRBV10-3 to TRBJ2-2, with D tentatively TRBD2 (5 bases). The sample was PBMCs. The sequence was obtained from a woman in her twenties or thirties in good health and CMV-seronegative. CDR3 protein: CAISEGMGVFPGELVF. CDR3 coding DNA: TGTGCCATCAGTGAGGGGATGGGCGTTTTTCCCGGGGAGCTGGTTTTT.